This entry features one T cell receptor (beta chain) sequence. The junction shows a germline mismatch at one end, possibly a read error. The PCR used 60 Vbeta and 13 Jbeta primers. TCRdb's copy holds only in-frame clones and misses some; the assay was immunoSEQ multiplex PCR. The sample holds some 130,000 clones, approximately 80% seen once. The data derive from a study of cytomegalovirus exposure and HLA in healthy donors. Per the germline V gene, CDR1 is SNHLY and CDR2 is FYNNEI. The CDR3 spans 13 residues. The origin of this receptor is a girl aged 2-10 years in good health and CMV-seronegative. The sequencing input was PBMCs. The gene calls are TRBV2 and TRBJ2-7; D uncertain. CDR3 DNA sequence: TGTGCCAGCTGCCGCCAACCTTCCTACGGGCAGTACTTC. It translates to CASCRQPSYGQYF. Complete variable domain (other parts from reference TRBV2 and TRBJ2-7): EPEVTQTPSHQVTQMGQEVILRCVPISNHLYFYWYRQILGQKVEFLVSFYNNEISEKSEIFDDQFSVERPDGSNFTLKIRSTKLEDSAMYFCASCRQPSYGQYFGPGTRLTVT.